The 31 T cell receptor beta chains in this list originate from one sample, sequenced in a study of cytomegalovirus exposure and HLA in healthy donors. It was with 60 Vbeta and 13 Jbeta primers that the PCR ran. Sequencing was performed with immunoSEQ multiplex PCR; in TCRdb, only in-frame clones are kept and a portion is missing. This sample has about 160,000 clones, with 76% found just once. Sequencing used PBMCs. These receptor sequences come from a man aged 60 to 69 in good health and CMV-seronegative.

This clone has a handful of counts. The V gene is TRBV7-9, the J gene TRBJ2-2; D call uncertain. Trimming took off 3 bases at V and 3 bases at J, with 2 bases between the two ends. The germline V gene has CDR1 SEHNR and CDR2 FQNEAQ (reference sequence). This CDR3 contains 12 residues. CDR3 loop: CASSFDTGELFF. Written as DNA, the CDR3 is TGTGCCAGCAGCTTCGACACCGGGGAGCTGTTTTTT.

The chain joins TRBV28 to TRBJ1-5; D unresolved. The V and J ends lost 6 bases and 2 bases respectively, with 11 bases between them. Germline-derived CDR1 and CDR2 are MDHEN and SYDVKM. The CDR3 is 14 amino acids. The CDR3 DNA follows: TGTGCCAGCAGACGAAGAAGAGGCAATCAGCCCCAGCATTTT. Its translation: CASRRRRGNQPQHF.

This chain links TRBV27 with TRBJ1-1, with a tentative D call TRBD1 (5 bases). The CDR3 has 13 residues. Germline loops: CDR1 MNHEY, CDR2 SMNVEV (reference sequence). V dropped 5 bases and J dropped 2 bases, with 9 bases sitting between them. The chain's CDR3 is CASSIQVNTEAFF. The CDR3 region has the DNA TGTGCCAGCAGTATACAGGTCAACACTGAAGCTTTCTTT.

The chain recombines TRBV7-9 with TRBJ2-7, with TRBD2 identical over 9 bases. The V gene end was trimmed by 4 bases and the J gene end by 7 bases; junction bases not matched to a gene: 14. The CDR3 extends over 16 amino acids. Looked up from germline, CDR1 is SEHNR and CDR2 is FQNEAQ (reference sequence). The CDR3 DNA reads as TGTGCCAGCAGCTCCCGAATGGGGCGGGAGGGCCTGGAGCAGTACTTC. Its translation is CASSSRMGREGLEQYF.

The chain has TRBV6-5 and TRBJ2-2; 7 bases map to TRBD2. This CDR3 comprises 16 residues. With V trimmed by 0 bases and J by 5 bases, 6 bases remained unmatched. The V gene's germline CDR1 is MNHEY and CDR2 SVGAGI. The CDR3 here is CASSYSMGGSTGELFF. The CDR3 nucleotides read TGTGCCAGCAGTTACTCCATGGGGGGGTCGACCGGGGAGCTGTTTTTT.

This clone appeared once. The chain joins TRBV19 to TRBJ2-3; perhaps TRBD2 as D (6 bases). The length of the CDR3 is 17 residues. CDR1 is LNHDA, CDR2 SQIVND, per germline (reference sequence). Trimming removed 6 bases at V and 2 bases at J, with 21 bases between. DNA for the CDR3: TGTGCCAGTAGCCCGATTTTCGGGCGGGGCCTCACAGATACGCAGTATTTT. It translates to CASSPIFGRGLTDTQYF.

This sequence joins TRBV7-9 and TRBJ2-3; TRBD2 agrees at 11 bases. The CDR3 contains 16 residues. V dropped 5 bases and J dropped 2; count of bases not matched to a gene: 6. CDR1 SEHNR and CDR2 FQNEAQ come from the germline V gene (reference sequence). DNA of the CDR3: TGTGCCAGCAGCGTCCTAGCGGGGGGTTTCACAGATACGCAGTATTTT. The encoded protein is CASSVLAGGFTDTQYF.

The CDR3 spells CASSTRTSGMYSYEQFF. CDR3 DNA: TGTGCCAGCAGCACCCGGACTAGCGGGATGTATTCGTATGAGCAGTTCTTC. The V gene is TRBV7-8, the J gene TRBJ2-1; 12 bases are a match to TRBD2. The trim removed 5 bases at V and 8 bases at J, leaving 13 bases unmatched. Germline CDR1 is SGHVS and CDR2 is FQNEAQ. The CDR3 loop spans 17 amino acids.

The genes are TRBV4-1 and TRBJ1-1; D possibly corresponds to TRBD1 (6 bases). The CDR3 consists of 15 residues. In germline, CDR1 is MGHRA, CDR2 YSYEKL. Trimming cost V 2 bases and J 0 bases, with 10 bases left between them. The chain's CDR3 is CASSQTGLMNTEAFF. The CDR3 bases are TGCGCCAGCAGCCAAACAGGGTTAATGAACACTGAAGCTTTCTTT.

This clone was recorded only once. The chain is built from TRBV11-3 and TRBJ2-7; 10 positions match TRBD2. V was pared by 5 bases and J by 0 bases, with 1 base of the junction left unmatched. CDR1 and CDR2 (germline): SGHNT, YENEEA. This CDR3 comprises 14 residues. As DNA, the CDR3 is TGTGCCAGCAGCATAGCGGGAGGCTCCTACGAGCAGTACTTC. Residues: CASSIAGGSYEQYF.

The count of this clone is one. The chain carries TRBV10-1 and TRBJ2-5; D gene ambiguous. The germline CDR1 and CDR2 sequences are WNHNN and SYGVQD (reference sequence). Between the trimmed V and J ends, which lost 2 bases and 4 bases, there was a span of 11 bases. The CDR3 has 14 amino acids. The CDR3 DNA is TGCGCCAGCAGTGAGGACATCGCAGGAGAGACCCAGTACTTC. It yields the protein CASSEDIAGETQYF.

The chain uses TRBV10-1 and TRBJ2-7; a weak D match, TRBD2 (6 bases). The germline CDR1 and CDR2 sequences are WNHNN and SYGVQD (reference sequence). V lost 1 base and J 2 bases, leaving 12 bases between the germline ends. CDR3 size: 15 residues. The CDR3 nucleotides read TGCGCCAGCAGTGAGTATGCGGGAAATACCTACGAGCAGTACTTC. It is translated as CASSEYAGNTYEQYF.

V gene TRBV6-6 combines with J gene TRBJ2-1, with 7 positions matching TRBD1. Germline loops: CDR1 MNHNY, CDR2 SVGAGI (reference sequence). Trimming took 4 bases from V and 0 from J; bases not matched to a gene: 3. This CDR3 is 15 amino acids long. The CDR3 loop reads CASSSGQNSYNEQFF. As DNA, the CDR3 is TGTGCCAGCAGTTCGGGACAGAACTCCTACAATGAGCAGTTCTTC.

J is TRBJ2-7 and V is TRBV19; 11 bases align to TRBD1. The CDR3 has 14 amino acids. The trim removed 5 bases at V and 3 bases at J, leaving 3 bases unmatched. Per the germline V gene, CDR1 is LNHDA and CDR2 is SQIVND (reference sequence). CDR3 nucleotide sequence: TGTGCCAGTAGTGCGGACAGGGGGCTCTACGAGCAGTACTTC. Translation: CASSADRGLYEQYF.

This rearrangement joins TRBV28 to TRBJ2-5; 12 bases are shared with TRBD1. Germline CDR1 is MDHEN and CDR2 is SYDVKM. The CDR3 sequence is 16 residues long. V lost 6 bases, J lost 5 bases, and 10 bases stayed unmatched. The CDR3 DNA follows: TGTGCCAGCAGGGGGCTGGGGACAGGGGGCCCTGAGACCCAGTACTTC. Translated, it gives CASRGLGTGGPETQYF.

This clone was picked up a small number of times. This chain joins TRBV5-1 and TRBJ2-1; 10 bases align to TRBD2. With V trimmed by 4 bases and J by 7 bases, 8 bases remained unmatched. The V gene's germline CDR1 is SGHRS and CDR2 YFSETQ. The CDR3 has 15 residues. The CDR3 is CASSMLAGGRNEQFF. Here the CDR3 DNA reads TGCGCCAGCAGCATGTTAGCGGGGGGTAGGAATGAGCAGTTCTTC.

This chain links TRBV7-9 with TRBJ1-1; D is ambiguous. CDR1 SEHNR and CDR2 FQNEAQ come from the germline V gene (reference sequence). V dropped 8 bases and J dropped 2 bases, with 6 bases sitting between them. The CDR3 consists of 11 residues. DNA for the CDR3: TGTGCCAGCGAGAGAAACACTGAAGCTTTCTTT. Its translation: CASERNTEAFF.

The chain has TRBV25-1 and TRBJ2-1; D is uncertain. Germline V CDR1 and CDR2: MGHDK, SYGVNS. Trimming removed 5 bases from V and 14 bases from J, with 13 bases in between. The CDR3 has 11 amino acids. The CDR3 is CASSQLSREFF. As DNA, the CDR3 is TGTGCCAGCAGTCAGCTTTCCCGGGAGTTCTTC.

CDR3 DNA: TGTGCCACCAGCAGAGACGGGAGGGAAGAGACCCAGTACTTC. It translates to CATSRDGREETQYF. The rearrangement joins TRBV15 to TRBJ2-5, with 8 bases aligning to TRBD2. Germline CDR1 reads LNHNV; CDR2 reads YYDKDF (reference sequence). CDR3 length: 14 residues. With V trimmed by 0 bases and J by 3 bases, 0 bases remained unmatched.

The chain recombines TRBV29-1 with TRBJ2-7; D call uncertain. Germline V gene data show CDR1 as SQVTM and CDR2 as ANQGSEA. Trimming removed 1 base at V and 2 bases at J, with 15 bases between. The CDR3 consists of 15 residues. This CDR3 reads CSVEGLLEGPYEQYF. The CDR3 region has the DNA TGCAGCGTTGAAGGACTTCTCGAAGGCCCCTACGAGCAGTACTTC.

This sequence joins TRBV5-5 and TRBJ2-7; TRBD1 might be the D (5 bases). The CDR3 is made up of 16 amino acids. Trimming pared 1 base from V and 3 bases from J, leaving 17 bases between. Germline loops: CDR1 SGHKS, CDR2 YYEKEE (reference sequence). CDR3 region: CASSLFTGQRNYEQYF. CDR3 in DNA: TGTGCCAGCAGCTTGTTTACAGGCCAAAGGAACTACGAGCAGTACTTC. Full variable domain (outside the CDR3, taken from reference TRBV5-5 and TRBJ2-7): DAGVTQSPTHLIKTRGQQVTLRCSPISGHKSVSWYQQVLGQGPQFIFQYYEKEERGRGNFPDRFSARQFPNYSSELNVNALLLGDSALYLCASSLFTGQRNYEQYFGPGTRLTVT.

V is TRBV30 and J is TRBJ2-3; the match to TRBD2 covers 7 bases. The length of the CDR3 is 12 residues. In germline, CDR1 is GTSNPN, CDR2 SVGIG (reference sequence). The ends lost 4 bases at V and 6 bases at J; junction bases unmatched: 4. The DNA for the CDR3 is TGTGCCTGGACTAGCGGCTTGGATACGCAGTATTTT. This sequence encodes CAWTSGLDTQYF.

The chain links TRBV4-1 to TRBJ2-2; TRBD2 might be the D (7 bases). V was pared by 1 base and J by 5 bases, with 14 bases between. The V gene's germline CDR1 is MGHRA and CDR2 YSYEKL. This CDR3 comprises 16 residues. The CDR3 region has the DNA TGCGCCAGCAGCCAAGGGCGGGGGCGTGGTACCGGGGAGCTGTTTTTT. It yields the protein CASSQGRGRGTGELFF.

CDR3 in DNA: TGTGCCAGCGACCGCCCAGGTGGTCGAAACACTGAAGCTTTCTTT. Translating it yields CASDRPGGRNTEAFF. The V call is TRBV5-4, the J call TRBJ1-1, with no clear D. The germline V gene encodes CDR1 SGHNT and CDR2 YYREEE (reference sequence). V was shortened by 7 bases and J by 2 bases, with 18 bases between the two germline ends. The length of the CDR3 is 15 residues. The whole variable domain, remainder taken from reference TRBV5-4 and TRBJ1-1, is ETGVTQSPTHLIKTRGQQVTLRCSSQSGHNTVSWYQQALGQGPQFIFQYYREEENGRGNFPPRFSGLQFPNYSSELNVNALELDDSALYLCASDRPGGRNTEAFFGQGTRLTVV.

V gene TRBV5-1 combines with J gene TRBJ2-7, with D possibly matching TRBD2 (6 bases). The CDR3 is made up of 15 amino acids. Trimming stripped 0 bases from V and 3 bases from J, with 13 bases between. Germline V gene lookup returns CDR1 SGHRS and CDR2 YFSETQ. DNA for the CDR3: TGCGCCAGCAGCTTGGGGCGGGGTGCCTTCTACGAGCAGTACTTC. Translation: CASSLGRGAFYEQYF. Supplemented by reference TRBV5-1 and TRBJ2-7, the full variable domain reads KAGVTQTPRYLIKTRGQQVTLSCSPISGHRSVSWYQQTPGQGLQFLFEYFSETQRNKGNFPGRFSGRQFSNSRSEMNVSTLELGDSALYLCASSLGRGAFYEQYFGPGTRLTVT.

This chain uses TRBV5-4 with TRBJ1-2, with D unresolved. Germline lookup yields CDR1 SGHNT and CDR2 YYREEE (reference sequence). The CDR3 loop spans 14 amino acids. Trimming shortened V by 4 bases and J by 4 bases, and 14 bases separated the two germline ends. CDR3 loop: CASSPGGTSYGYTF. Here the CDR3 DNA reads TGTGCCAGCAGCCCGGGAGGCACCTCCTATGGCTACACCTTC.

The V and J genes are TRBV14 and TRBJ2-1; 10 bases line up with TRBD2. This CDR3 contains 18 residues. Germline V CDR1 and CDR2: SGHDN, FVKESK. J was trimmed by 12 bases and V by 5 bases; bases with no gene match: 22. For the CDR3, the DNA is TGTGCCAGCAGCGGAGGACCTTTAGCGGGAGGTCTTCCCAGGGCGCAGTTCTTC. It specifies CASSGGPLAGGLPRAQFF.

V usage is TRBV7-2 and J usage is TRBJ2-1; TRBD1 matches at 7 bases. The CDR3 runs to 16 residues. Germline assignment: CDR1 SGHTA and CDR2 FQGNSA. Trimming at V came to 5 bases and at J to 8 bases, leaving 15 bases not matched to a gene. DNA for the CDR3: TGTGCCAGCAGCCCCGGTGGGGGACAGCTGGCGGATGAGCAGTTCTTC. It is translated as CASSPGGGQLADEQFF. Based on the CDR3 plus reference TRBV7-2 and TRBJ2-1, the full variable domain is GAGVSQSPSNKVTEKGKDVELRCDPISGHTALYWYRQSLGQGLEFLIYFQGNSAPDKSGLPSDRFSAERTGGSVSTLTIQRTQQEDSAVYLCASSPGGGQLADEQFFGPGTRLTVL.

In DNA form, the CDR3 reads TGTGCCATCAGTGACAACCGGGACAGGGAAACCGGGGAGCTGTTTTTT. Protein sequence: CAISDNRDRETGELFF. The chain carries TRBV10-3 and TRBJ2-2; 9 bases agree with TRBD1. The V segment lost 3 bases and the J segment 5 bases; nucleotides outside the gene matches: 7. From germline, CDR1 is ENHRY and CDR2 SYGVKD. The CDR3 length is 16 residues.

The J gene is TRBJ1-6, the V gene TRBV7-6; D remains ambiguous. Trimming pared 3 bases from V and 5 bases from J, leaving 8 bases between. The CDR3 runs to 14 residues. CDR1 is SGHVS and CDR2 is FNYEAQ in the germline V gene. In nucleotides, the CDR3 is TGTGCCAGCAGCTTGTCCCTAGATAATTCACCCCTCCACTTT. It is translated as CASSLSLDNSPLHF. Together with reference TRBV7-6 and TRBJ1-6, the CDR3 gives the full variable domain: GAGVSQSPRYKVTKRGQDVALRCDPISGHVSLYWYRQALGQGPEFLTYFNYEAQQDKSGLPNDRFSAERPEGSISTLTIQRTEQRDSAMYRCASSLSLDNSPLHFGNGTRLTVT.

V is TRBV9 and J is TRBJ2-5, with unresolved D. Per the germline V gene, CDR1 is SGDLS and CDR2 is YYNGEE. Trimming left V 4 bases short and J 1 base short, with 11 bases between. The length of the CDR3 is 14 residues. CDR3: CASSWAPGQETQYF. The DNA for the CDR3 is TGTGCCAGCAGCTGGGCCCCCGGCCAAGAGACCCAGTACTTC.